This TCR beta chain comes out of a study of identical twins. Study conclusions and caveats: Where beta out-of-frame sequences were concerned, excess twin sharing was weaker. Abundant cord blood beta clonotypes carried fewer insertions; memory repertoires showed none.

Donors uniformly comprised healthy Caucasians. This clonotype has just a few counts. Its antigen is as yet unknown. Template switching added a universal primer site, and cDNA bore unique molecular identifiers. TCRdb re-analysed the 5' RACE reads in MiXCR, keeping a single row per CDR3 protein. The table includes more than 200,000 distinct CDR3 sequences, over 13% detected once. Trimming removed 6 bases from V and 7 bases from J; junction bases left unmatched: 9. This CDR3 contains 15 residues. The chain couples TRBV12-3 or TRBV12-4 to TRBJ2-7, with 13 positions matching TRBD2. The clonotype originates from a woman under 30 in good health. The sample was memory (CD45RO+) T cells sorted from blood. CDR3 coding DNA: TGTGCCAGCAGCCCCCCGGGACTAGCGGGAAATGAGCAGTACTTC. It encodes CASSPPGLAGNEQYF.